This T cell receptor beta chain was found in a study of neurological immune-mediated disorders. In its sample, this clonotype was seen many times. The antigen is undetermined. The germline gives CDR1 LNHNV, CDR2 YYDKDF (reference sequence). Germline trimming cut 4 bases from V and 12 bases from J; bases unmatched to any gene: 18. CDR3 length: 16 residues. General study points: The study found the most TCR clonal expansion in HTLV-1-associated myelopathy and the least in multiple sclerosis, below healthy controls.

One entry per CDR3 protein results from TCRdb running MiXCR on the 5' RACE reads. The data hold about 59,000 distinct CDR3 sequences, with 9.5% to 15% observed a single time. This TCR derives from a woman in her sixties or seventies with HTLV-1-associated myelopathy (HAM/TSP). The chain has TRBV15 and TRBJ2-1; 7 bases fit TRBD1. Sequencing used PBMCs. CDR3: CATSTTGAGLLRWQFF. The CDR3 DNA is TGTGCCACCAGCACAACAGGGGCTGGACTGCTCAGGTGGCAGTTCTTC. The full variable domain, in which reference TRBV15 and TRBJ2-1 provide the parts outside the CDR3, is DAMVIQNPRYQVTQFGKPVTLSCSQTLNHNVMYWYQQKSSQAPKLLFHYYDKDFNNEADTPDNFQSRRPNTSFCFLDIRSPGLGDTAMYLCATSTTGAGLLRWQFFGPGTRLTVL.